The 21 T cell receptor beta chains presented below share a single source sample, sequenced in a study of T cell clonality in common variable immunodeficiency. Measured with immunoSEQ multiplex PCR; TCRdb has only the in-frame clones, and not every one. Listed for the sample are roughly 50,000 clones, none seen a single time. The sequencing sample was made of peripheral blood mononuclear cells. The receptors originated from a person aged 18 to 70 in good health.

A word on this clone: Coverage ceases 3 residues before the CDR3 finishes, and the germline J gene fills in the end. The chain combines TRBV7-9 with TRBJ2-3; D is possibly TRBD1 (5 bases). Germline lookup yields CDR1 SEHNR and CDR2 FQNEAQ (reference sequence). The CDR3 has 15 residues. The DNA read from the CDR3 is TGTGCCAGCACCCCCTCGGGCAGGGTAGAAGAGACG. It codes for CASTPSGRVEET. From start to end, the CDR3 is CASTPSGRVEETQYF.

The table lists this clone with many counts. From the germline J gene comes the end of the CDR3, since the read stops 3 residues before it. This sequence joins TRBV19 and TRBJ2-1; D may be TRBD1 (6 bases). This CDR3 has 13 residues. CDR1 is LNHDA, CDR2 SQIVND, per germline (reference sequence). V lost 4 bases, J lost 2 bases, and 6 bases lay in between. The CDR3 reads CASSRDTYNEQFF. The sequenced part of the CDR3 DNA is TGTGCCAGTAGTAGGGACACCTACAATGAG. Supplemented by reference TRBV19 and TRBJ2-1, the full variable domain reads DGGITQSPKYLFRKEGQNVTLSCEQNLNHDAMYWYRQDPGQGLRLIYYSQIVNDFQKGDIAEGYSVSREKKESFPLTVTSAQKNPTAFYLCASSRDTYNEQFFGPGTRLTVL.

This clone was detected many times. Coverage ceases 3 residues before the CDR3 finishes, and the germline J gene fills in the end. V and J are TRBV19 and TRBJ2-1, with 7 bases that match TRBD2. The CDR3 totals 15 residues. The germline V gene has CDR1 LNHDA and CDR2 SQIVND (reference sequence). Losses at the gene ends were 4 bases for V and 8 bases for J; bases not matched to a gene: 11. The CDR3 bases that were read are TGTGCCAGTAGTAGGACGGGGGACTACGCGGATGAG. Its protein is CASSRTGDYADE. The entire CDR3 protein is CASSRTGDYADEQFF.

To note about this clone: The CDR3 goes on 3 residues after the read ends, and that part is filled in from the germline J gene. V is TRBV2 and J is TRBJ1-2; 10 bases agree with TRBD1. After removal of 4 bases from V and 2 bases from J, the junction contained 1 base not matched to a gene. The germline CDR1 and CDR2 sequences are SNHLY and FYNNEI. The CDR3 loop spans 14 amino acids. The CDR3 reads CASSGDRGNYGYTF. The CDR3 DNA, read in part, is TGTGCCAGCAGTGGGGACAGGGGCAACTATGGC.

This clone has ten or more counts. Read sequence stops 3 residues before the CDR3 end, and the germline J gene provides the missing end. The V call is TRBV7-8, the J call TRBJ1-4; TRBD1 is a possible D gene (5 bases). CDR1 SGHVS and CDR2 FQNEAQ come from the germline V gene. V dropped 6 bases and J dropped 8 bases, with 13 bases sitting between them. The CDR3 length is 13 residues. The covered CDR3 bases are TGTGCCAGCAGGGCCGGGGGTCGAGAAAAA. Residues: CASRAGGREK. In full, the CDR3 is CASRAGGREKLFF.

This clone was picked up many times. The read ends 3 residues early relative to the CDR3; the germline J gene fills the gap. This chain joins TRBV6-1 and TRBJ1-3; D is ambiguous. The CDR3 contains 16 residues. V was shortened by 3 bases and J by 0 bases, with 12 bases between the two germline ends. Germline lookup yields CDR1 MNHNS and CDR2 SASEGT. The CDR3 loop reads CASSDWAKPSGNTIYF. The DNA read from the CDR3 is TGTGCCAGCAGTGATTGGGCGAAACCCTCTGGAAACACC.

This clone was picked up many times. The read falls 3 residues short of the CDR3 end, and the missing part is taken from the germline J gene. The rearrangement uses TRBV29-1 and TRBJ2-1; TRBD2 agrees at 8 bases. This CDR3 spans 12 amino acids. Germline CDR1 is SQVTM and CDR2 is ANQGSEA. V was pared by 7 bases and J by 4 bases, with 3 bases of the junction left unmatched. The CDR3 loop reads CSALAVYNEQFF. CDR3 DNA (partial): TGCAGCGCACTAGCGGTTTACAATGAG.

This clone showed up many times. The DNA ends 3 residues before the CDR3 does, and the rest of the CDR3 is filled in from the germline J gene. V is TRBV5-1 and J is TRBJ2-1; 9 bases fit TRBD2. The CDR3 runs to 15 residues. Losses at the gene ends were 3 bases for V and 3 bases for J; bases not matched to a gene: 4. Germline V lookup: CDR1 SGHRS, CDR2 YFSETQ. The CDR3 protein is CASSSGLAIYNEQFF. Partial CDR3 DNA: TGCGCCAGCAGCTCGGGACTAGCCATCTACAATGAG.

This clone was counted many times. The CDR3: CASSSLAGPYEQYF. The covered CDR3 bases are TGTGCCAGCAGCTCTCTAGCGGGCCCCTACGAG. The chain employs TRBV7-9 and TRBJ2-7, with 8 bases lining up with TRBD2. Read data end 3 residues before the CDR3 end; the end is taken from the germline J gene. The CDR3 loop spans 14 amino acids. With 4 bases clipped from V and 2 bases from J, the junction kept 4 bases outside the gene matches. Germline loops: CDR1 SEHNR, CDR2 FQNEAQ (reference sequence).

As regards this clone: The read ends 3 residues early relative to the CDR3; the germline J gene fills the gap. J is TRBJ2-1 and V is TRBV7-6; 8 bases agree with TRBD2. The CDR3 consists of 17 residues. Unmatched junction bases numbered 12, after V lost 1 base and J lost 7 bases. CDR1 and CDR2 from the germline V gene are SGHVS and FNYEAQ. CDR3 bases read: TGTGCCAGCAGCTTAGTTCTCTCGGGAGGGGCTCTGAATGAG. Its protein is CASSLVLSGGALNE. The whole CDR3 sequence is CASSLVLSGGALNEQFF.

This clone was seen repeatedly, ten times or more. The sequenced fragment ends 3 residues before the CDR3 boundary, so the rest is inferred from the germline J gene. The genes are TRBV19 and TRBJ2-7, with D tentatively TRBD2 (6 bases). Per germline, CDR1 LNHDA and CDR2 SQIVND (reference sequence). V shed 0 bases and J shed 2 bases, with 14 bases lying between them. The CDR3 has 16 residues. The CDR3 bases that were read are TGTGCCAGTAGTATAGATTTCTCGGGACTTCCCTACGAG. Translating it yields CASSIDFSGLPYE. The whole CDR3 protein is CASSIDFSGLPYEQYF.

This clone was detected only a few times. The read is 3 residues too short to cover the CDR3 end, so that end is filled in from the germline J gene. The V gene is TRBV18, the J gene TRBJ1-2, with a possible D match to TRBD1 (5 bases). This CDR3 is built from 14 residues. In germline, CDR1 is KGHSH, CDR2 LQKENI. The CDR3 protein is CASSPGQRNYDYTF. The covered CDR3 bases are TGTGCCAGCTCACCGGGGCAGAGGAACTACGAC.

This clone was recorded many times. The read finishes 3 residues shy of the CDR3 end, and the germline J gene is used to complete it. The chain employs TRBV5-4 and TRBJ1-1; D uncertain. With 0 bases removed from V and 1 base from J, the gap between germline ends came to 10 bases. Germline CDR1 and CDR2: SGHNT and YYREEE (reference sequence). This CDR3 region has 15 residues. The CDR3 protein is CASSLGAGKNTEAFF. The part of the CDR3 DNA that was read is TGTGCCAGCAGCTTGGGGGCAGGAAAGAACACTGAA.

This clone was detected many times. The read gets to within 3 residues of the CDR3 end, and the germline J gene fills in the rest. V and J are TRBV5-1 and TRBJ2-2; TRBD1 aligns across 7 bases. CDR1 and CDR2 from the germline V gene are SGHRS and YFSETQ. This CDR3 has 15 residues. With 0 bases clipped from V and 4 bases from J, the junction kept 3 bases outside the gene matches. CDR3 residues: CASSLEQGTTGELFF. The CDR3 DNA, read in part, is TGCGCCAGCAGCTTGGAACAGGGGACCACCGGGGAG. The full variable domain, rest sourced from reference TRBV5-1 and TRBJ2-2, is KAGVTQTPRYLIKTRGQQVTLSCSPISGHRSVSWYQQTPGQGLQFLFEYFSETQRNKGNFPGRFSGRQFSNSRSEMNVSTLELGDSALYLCASSLEQGTTGELFFGEGSRLTVL.

This clone has a handful of counts. The read ends 3 residues before the CDR3 terminus; that terminus is restored from the germline J gene. The chain employs TRBV11-1 and TRBJ2-5; the D gene is possibly TRBD2 (5 bases). The CDR3 totals 14 residues. Germline V gives CDR1 SGHAT, CDR2 FQDESV (reference sequence). V lost 5 bases, J lost 2 bases, and 12 bases lay in between. CDR3 loop: CASSPGIFQETQYF. The CDR3 bases that were read are TGTGCCAGCAGCCCGGGGATTTTTCAAGAGACC.

This clone was picked up many times. The observed sequence ends 3 residues before the CDR3 terminus, with the missing tail filled in from the germline J gene. This chain uses TRBV30 with TRBJ2-7; 7 bases align to TRBD2. After removal of 1 base from V and 3 bases from J, the junction contained 3 bases not matched to a gene. CDR1 is GTSNPN, CDR2 SVGIG, per germline (reference sequence). The CDR3 consists of 13 residues. The part of the CDR3 DNA that was read is TGTGCCTGGAGTGCCGGGACTAACTACGAG. This gives the protein CAWSAGTNYE. The full-length CDR3 reads as CAWSAGTNYEQYF.

This clone was seen at least ten times. The observed sequence ends 3 residues before the CDR3 terminus, with the missing tail filled in from the germline J gene. The gene calls are TRBV20-1 and TRBJ2-1, with 14 bases identical to TRBD2. In germline, CDR1 is DFQATT, CDR2 SNEGSKA (reference sequence). The CDR3 is 15 residues long. Unmatched junction bases numbered 9, after V lost 5 bases and J lost 9 bases. CDR3 region: CSALGLAGAKGEQFF. The sequenced CDR3 bases are TGCAGTGCTCTGGGACTAGCGGGAGCTAAGGGTGAG.

This clone came up many times. This chain's CDR3 is CASSLSLRTGGLYNEQFF. CDR3 bases read: TGTGCCAGCAGCTTATCACTACGGACAGGGGGCCTGTACAATGAG. The V gene is TRBV7-6, the J gene TRBJ2-1; 11 nucleotides align to TRBD1. Coverage ceases 3 residues before the CDR3 finishes, and the germline J gene fills in the end. This CDR3 comprises 18 residues. J lost 4 bases, V lost 2 bases, and 10 bases had no gene match. CDR1 is SGHVS and CDR2 is FNYEAQ in the germline V gene.

The sample holds many counts of this clone. Read data end 3 residues before the CDR3 end; the end is taken from the germline J gene. J is TRBJ1-2 and V is TRBV5-1, with 8 bases fitting TRBD1. Germline loops: CDR1 SGHRS, CDR2 YFSETQ. V lost 0 bases and J lost 2; bases outside the gene matches: 6. The CDR3 spans 16 residues. The CDR3 sequence: CASSLGRQGRNYGYTF. The sequenced part of the CDR3 DNA is TGCGCCAGCAGCTTGGGTCGACAGGGGCGAAACTATGGC.

There are many counts of this clone. The read terminates 3 residues ahead of where the CDR3 ends, so the germline J gene completes it. J is TRBJ1-4 and V is TRBV2; D remains ambiguous. The CDR3 extends over 15 amino acids. V shed 7 bases and J shed 1 base, with 13 bases lying between them. CDR1 is SNHLY and CDR2 is FYNNEI in the germline V gene. Incomplete CDR3 DNA: TGTGCCAGCAATTTAAAACACGTAACTAATGAAAAA. Protein: CASNLKHVTNEK. The whole CDR3 protein is CASNLKHVTNEKLFF.

This clone was observed at least ten times. Read data end 3 residues before the CDR3 end; the end is taken from the germline J gene. This chain connects TRBV20-1 to TRBJ2-7; 8 positions agree with TRBD1. CDR3 length: 14 amino acids. Germline-derived CDR1 and CDR2 are DFQATT and SNEGSKA (reference sequence). Losses at the gene ends were 5 bases for V and 1 base for J; bases not matched to a gene: 7. The CDR3 sequence is CSADDRGGSYEQYF. The part of the CDR3 DNA that was read is TGCAGTGCTGATGACAGGGGTGGGTCCTACGAG.